Sequencing of this T cell receptor (beta chain) was carried out in a study of T cells in Graves' hyperthyroidism and ophthalmopathy. The overall study: Blood was drawn when the patient was first diagnosed and still untreated.

The patients, who ranged from 18 to 65 in age, presented with newly diagnosed hyperthyroidism lasting under 2 months. This CDR3 is built from 15 residues. CDR1 and CDR2 (germline): DFQATT, SNEGSKA (reference sequence). With 0 bases removed from V and 3 bases from J, the gap between germline ends came to 14 bases. The CDR3 regions of TCR beta were amplified from RNA transcripts. In the first-round RT-PCR of the TCR CDR3, the HTBI primer set was used. TCRdb reanalysed the multiplex PCR reads using MiXCR and keeps one entry per CDR3 protein. Of 190,000 or so distinct CDR3 sequences in the sample, about 17% were seen once.

The chain couples TRBV20-1 to TRBJ1-1; D is unclear. The sample comprised blood. This sequence was found in a man in his forties with Graves' hyperthyroidism. The CDR3 reads CSARDLRDLDTEAFF. Written as DNA, the CDR3 is TGCAGTGCTAGAGATCTGAGGGATCTGGACACTGAAGCTTTCTTT.